This is a list of T cell receptor beta chains from one sample in a study of Ad26.COV2.S vaccination and SARS-CoV-2 variants. This table comes from immunoSEQ multiplex PCR, and its TCRdb copy is limited to in-frame clones, with some not included. The top ten clones hold 9.5% to 15% of a sample with roughly 510,000 clones, 87% of them seen once. The material sequenced was peripheral blood, taken in a trial of Ad26.COV2.S vaccine versus placebo. The receptors were sampled from a person aged 18-60 years who received the Ad26.COV2.S COVID-19 vaccine or a placebo. Both conserved end residues are part of each CDR3. Each record gives: D gene, V gene, clone size, J gene, CDR3 protein, CDR3 DNA. A D gene is named only where the DNA matches it firmly. Size values are once, few and many counts, or a class for expanded clones, and some rows have none.

d_call: -; v_call: TRBV6-6; clone_size: -; j_call: TRBJ1-4; cdr3_aa: CASSYPSGATNEKLFF; cdr3_nt: TGTGCCAGCAGTTACCCCTCGGGCGCAACTAATGAAAAACTGTTTTTT
d_call: -; v_call: TRBV5-5; clone_size: -; j_call: TRBJ2-7; cdr3_aa: CASRRASSYEQYF; cdr3_nt: TGTGCCAGCAGGAGGGCCAGCTCCTACGAGCAGTACTTC
d_call: -; v_call: TRBV21-1; clone_size: -; j_call: TRBJ2-7; cdr3_aa: CASSEGGRELHYEQYF; cdr3_nt: TGTGCCAGCAGCGAAGGGGGGCGGGAGTTACACTACGAGCAGTACTTC
d_call: TRBD2; v_call: TRBV7-3; clone_size: -; j_call: TRBJ2-7; cdr3_aa: CASSLGLAGGVYEQYF; cdr3_nt: TGTGCCAGCAGCTTGGGTCTAGCGGGAGGCGTCTACGAGCAGTACTTC
d_call: TRBD2; v_call: TRBV18; clone_size: -; j_call: TRBJ2-3; cdr3_aa: CASSPAGTSGRASTDTQYF; cdr3_nt: TGTGCCAGCTCCCCGGCCGGGACTAGCGGGAGGGCCTCGACAGATACGCAGTATTTT
d_call: -; v_call: TRBV11-2; clone_size: -; j_call: TRBJ2-2; cdr3_aa: CASSLRQLTGELFF; cdr3_nt: TGTGCCAGCAGCTTGAGACAGCTCACCGGGGAGCTGTTTTTT
d_call: TRBD1; v_call: TRBV5-1; clone_size: -; j_call: TRBJ2-2; cdr3_aa: CASAPYPGTANTGELFF; cdr3_nt: TGCGCCAGCGCACCGTACCCCGGGACAGCGAACACCGGGGAGCTGTTTTTT
d_call: -; v_call: TRBV29-1; clone_size: few; j_call: TRBJ2-1; cdr3_aa: CSGTGGVYNEQFF; cdr3_nt: TGCAGCGGGACTGGCGGGGTGTACAATGAGCAGTTCTTC
d_call: -; v_call: TRBV7-3; clone_size: -; j_call: TRBJ1-1; cdr3_aa: CASSLNPRNTEAFF; cdr3_nt: TGTGCCAGCAGCTTAAACCCGAGAAACACTGAAGCTTTCTTT
d_call: TRBD1; v_call: TRBV14; clone_size: -; j_call: TRBJ1-2; cdr3_aa: CASSPTRTGGSGYTF; cdr3_nt: TGTGCCAGCAGCCCGACCCGGACAGGGGGCAGTGGCTACACCTTC
d_call: -; v_call: TRBV6-2/TRBV6-3; clone_size: -; j_call: TRBJ1-1; cdr3_aa: CASSYRPTGVAPAPAFF; cdr3_nt: TGTGCCAGCAGTTATCGCCCCACGGGTGTTGCCCCCGCTCCTGCTTTCTTT
d_call: -; v_call: TRBV21-1; clone_size: -; j_call: TRBJ2-1; cdr3_aa: CASSWPEEEQFF; cdr3_nt: TGTGCCAGCAGCTGGCCCGAAGAGGAGCAGTTCTTC
d_call: -; v_call: TRBV19; clone_size: -; j_call: TRBJ1-5; cdr3_aa: CASTGSPDRRNQPQHF; cdr3_nt: TGTGCCAGTACCGGAAGCCCCGACAGGAGAAATCAGCCCCAGCATTTT
d_call: -; v_call: TRBV7-9; clone_size: -; j_call: TRBJ1-1; cdr3_aa: CASSLQATANTEAFF; cdr3_nt: TGTGCCAGCAGCTTACAGGCTACAGCGAACACTGAAGCTTTCTTT
d_call: -; v_call: TRBV25-1; clone_size: -; j_call: TRBJ1-1; cdr3_aa: CASSESLVNTEAFF; cdr3_nt: TGTGCCAGCAGTGAATCTTTGGTGAACACTGAAGCTTTCTTT
d_call: -; v_call: TRBV7-3; clone_size: -; j_call: TRBJ2-3; cdr3_aa: CASSLTAGGRTDTQYF; cdr3_nt: TGTGCCAGCAGCTTAACGGCCGGGGGGCGAACAGATACGCAGTATTTT
d_call: -; v_call: TRBV6-1; clone_size: -; j_call: TRBJ1-1; cdr3_aa: CASSESGGTEAFF; cdr3_nt: TGTGCCAGCAGTGAAAGTGGCGGCACTGAAGCTTTCTTT
d_call: -; v_call: TRBV19; clone_size: -; j_call: TRBJ2-2; cdr3_aa: CASSMWGIGGELFF; cdr3_nt: TGTGCCAGTAGTATGTGGGGGATTGGCGGGGAGCTGTTTTTT
d_call: -; v_call: TRBV19; clone_size: -; j_call: TRBJ1-3; cdr3_aa: CASSIGPGNTIYF; cdr3_nt: TGTGCCAGTAGTATCGGTCCTGGAAACACCATATATTTT
d_call: -; v_call: TRBV7-8; clone_size: -; j_call: TRBJ2-7; cdr3_aa: CASSLDTGVRGEQYF; cdr3_nt: TGTGCCAGCAGCTTAGACACAGGGGTTCGGGGGGAGCAGTACTTC
d_call: TRBD2; v_call: TRBV19; clone_size: -; j_call: TRBJ2-1; cdr3_aa: CASRPTSGRNYNEQFF; cdr3_nt: TGTGCCAGTAGGCCCACTAGCGGGAGGAACTACAATGAGCAGTTCTTC
d_call: -; v_call: TRBV28; clone_size: -; j_call: TRBJ2-5; cdr3_aa: CASSPSGFQETQYF; cdr3_nt: TGTGCCAGCTCCCCGTCGGGCTTCCAAGAGACCCAGTACTTC
d_call: -; v_call: TRBV21-1; clone_size: -; j_call: TRBJ1-2; cdr3_aa: CASSKVKGKPSNYGYTF; cdr3_nt: TGTGCCAGCAGCAAAGTTAAGGGCAAGCCTTCTAACTATGGCTACACCTTC
d_call: -; v_call: TRBV5-1; clone_size: -; j_call: TRBJ1-3; cdr3_aa: CASSLSPGSIGNTIYF; cdr3_nt: TGCGCCAGCAGCTTGTCGCCAGGGTCGATTGGAAACACCATATATTTT
d_call: TRBD2; v_call: TRBV29-1; clone_size: once; j_call: TRBJ2-5; cdr3_aa: CSVREGLETQYF; cdr3_nt: TGCAGCGTTCGGGAGGGCCTGGAGACCCAGTACTTC
d_call: -; v_call: TRBV19; clone_size: -; j_call: TRBJ1-5; cdr3_aa: CASSIAGLSNQPQHF; cdr3_nt: TGTGCCAGTAGTATTGCCGGGCTGAGCAATCAGCCCCAGCATTTT
d_call: -; v_call: TRBV7-9; clone_size: -; j_call: TRBJ1-1; cdr3_aa: CASSLWGERGLTEAFF; cdr3_nt: TGTGCCAGCAGCTTATGGGGGGAAAGGGGCTTAACTGAAGCTTTCTTT
d_call: -; v_call: TRBV5-4; clone_size: -; j_call: TRBJ1-2; cdr3_aa: CASSVDGYGYTF; cdr3_nt: TGTGCCAGCAGCGTGGACGGATATGGCTACACCTTC
d_call: -; v_call: TRBV30; clone_size: -; j_call: TRBJ2-4; cdr3_aa: CAWGTLNIQYF; cdr3_nt: TGTGCCTGGGGGACTCTCAACATTCAGTACTTC
d_call: -; v_call: TRBV2; clone_size: -; j_call: TRBJ2-5; cdr3_aa: CASSGDSAGAETQYF; cdr3_nt: TGTGCCAGCAGTGGGGACTCGGCCGGTGCGGAGACCCAGTACTTC
d_call: -; v_call: TRBV30; clone_size: -; j_call: TRBJ2-1; cdr3_aa: CAWSGAGSSYNEQFF; cdr3_nt: TGTGCCTGGAGTGGGGCAGGGAGCTCCTACAATGAGCAGTTCTTC
d_call: -; v_call: TRBV28; clone_size: few; j_call: TRBJ1-5; cdr3_aa: CASSLPGGQPQHF; cdr3_nt: TGTGCCAGCAGTTTACCGGGTGGGCAGCCCCAGCATTTT
d_call: -; v_call: TRBV4-3; clone_size: -; j_call: TRBJ2-2; cdr3_aa: CASSQETHSTGELFF; cdr3_nt: TGCGCCAGCAGCCAAGAAACACATAGCACCGGGGAGCTGTTTTTT
d_call: -; v_call: TRBV4-2; clone_size: -; j_call: TRBJ2-3; cdr3_aa: CASSRVPGPRGTDTQYF; cdr3_nt: TGTGCCAGCAGCCGAGTACCGGGCCCCCGGGGCACAGATACGCAGTATTTT
d_call: -; v_call: TRBV12-3/TRBV12-4; clone_size: -; j_call: TRBJ2-5; cdr3_aa: CASMRSLGETQYF; cdr3_nt: TGTGCCAGCATGAGGAGTCTCGGAGAGACCCAGTACTTC
d_call: TRBD2; v_call: TRBV4-2; clone_size: -; j_call: TRBJ2-7; cdr3_aa: CASGLAGAPGGEQYF; cdr3_nt: TGTGCCAGCGGCCTAGCGGGAGCCCCGGGGGGGGAGCAGTACTTC
d_call: -; v_call: TRBV7-8; clone_size: -; j_call: TRBJ2-5; cdr3_aa: CASDQGSETQYF; cdr3_nt: TGTGCCAGCGACCAGGGGTCAGAGACCCAGTACTTC
d_call: TRBD1; v_call: TRBV28; clone_size: once; j_call: TRBJ2-7; cdr3_aa: CASSLPGTGVHEQYF; cdr3_nt: TGTGCCAGCAGTTTACCCGGGACAGGGGTCCACGAGCAGTACTTC
d_call: -; v_call: TRBV7-8; clone_size: -; j_call: TRBJ1-2; cdr3_aa: CASRASVPAYGYTF; cdr3_nt: TGTGCCAGCCGGGCTTCGGTTCCGGCTTATGGCTACACCTTC
d_call: -; v_call: TRBV19; clone_size: -; j_call: TRBJ1-6; cdr3_aa: CASKEGPLSYNSPLHF; cdr3_nt: TGTGCCAGTAAGGAGGGGCCCCTCTCCTATAATTCACCCCTCCACTTT
d_call: -; v_call: TRBV28; clone_size: -; j_call: TRBJ1-5; cdr3_aa: CASSLRDSRLESQHF; cdr3_nt: TGTGCCAGCAGTTTACGGGATTCCCGATTGGAGTCCCAGCATTTT
d_call: TRBD1; v_call: TRBV9; clone_size: -; j_call: TRBJ2-7; cdr3_aa: CASSVDGDSTYEQYF; cdr3_nt: TGTGCCAGCAGCGTAGATGGGGACAGTACCTACGAGCAGTACTTC
d_call: -; v_call: TRBV19; clone_size: -; j_call: TRBJ2-1; cdr3_aa: CASSIGRGVNGKQFF; cdr3_nt: TGTGCCAGTAGTATTGGTAGGGGAGTCAATGGGAAGCAGTTCTTC
d_call: -; v_call: TRBV28; clone_size: -; j_call: TRBJ1-5; cdr3_aa: CATEYYSNQPQHF; cdr3_nt: TGTGCCACCGAGTATTATAGCAATCAGCCCCAGCATTTT